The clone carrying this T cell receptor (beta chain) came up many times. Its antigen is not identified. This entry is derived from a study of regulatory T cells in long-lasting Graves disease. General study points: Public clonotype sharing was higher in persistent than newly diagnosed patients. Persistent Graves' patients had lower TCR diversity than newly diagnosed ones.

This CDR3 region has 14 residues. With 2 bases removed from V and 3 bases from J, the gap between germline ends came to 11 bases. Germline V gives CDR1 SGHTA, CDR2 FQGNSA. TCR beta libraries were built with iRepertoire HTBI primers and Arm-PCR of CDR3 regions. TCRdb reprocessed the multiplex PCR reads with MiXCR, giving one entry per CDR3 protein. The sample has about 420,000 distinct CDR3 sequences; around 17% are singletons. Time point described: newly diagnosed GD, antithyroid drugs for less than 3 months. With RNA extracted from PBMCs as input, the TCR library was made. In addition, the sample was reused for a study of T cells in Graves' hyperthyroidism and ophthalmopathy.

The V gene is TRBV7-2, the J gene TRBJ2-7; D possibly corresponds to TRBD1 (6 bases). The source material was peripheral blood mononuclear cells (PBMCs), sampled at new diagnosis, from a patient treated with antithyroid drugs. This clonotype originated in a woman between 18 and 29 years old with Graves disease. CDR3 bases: TGTGCCAGCAGCTTACCGGGACAAATCTACGAGCAGTACTTC. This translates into CASSLPGQIYEQYF.